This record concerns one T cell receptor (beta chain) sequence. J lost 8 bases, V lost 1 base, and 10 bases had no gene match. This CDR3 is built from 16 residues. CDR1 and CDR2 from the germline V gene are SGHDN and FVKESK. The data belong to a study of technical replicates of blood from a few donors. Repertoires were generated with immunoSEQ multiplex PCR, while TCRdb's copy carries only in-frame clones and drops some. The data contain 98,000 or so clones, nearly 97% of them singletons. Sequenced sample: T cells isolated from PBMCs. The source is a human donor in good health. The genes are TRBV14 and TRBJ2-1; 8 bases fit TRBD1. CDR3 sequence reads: CASSQAFGRGRDEQFF. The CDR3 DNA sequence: TGTGCCAGCAGCCAAGCATTTGGCAGGGGGCGGGATGAGCAGTTCTTC.